These 2 T cell receptor beta chains originate from one sample sequenced in a study of OX40 agonist ivuxolimab in advanced cancers. TCRdb's copy holds only in-frame clones and misses some; the assay was immunoSEQ multiplex PCR. The table shows some 64,000 clones, with approximately 88% occurring only once. The sample was CD4+ or CD8+ T cells sorted from blood, taken in a trial of the OX40 agonist ivuxolimab. These receptors originate from an adult with an advanced solid tumor such as melanoma, head and neck, liver or kidney cancer.

This clone was seen just once. This chain joins TRBV5-1 and TRBJ2-7; TRBD2 might be the D (6 bases). In germline, CDR1 is SGHRS, CDR2 YFSETQ. The CDR3 is 14 amino acids. V lost 1 base and J 2 bases, leaving 10 bases between the germline ends. DNA for the CDR3: TGCGCCAGCAGCTTGTCTAGCGTCGCCTACGAGCAGTACTTC. It yields the protein CASSLSSVAYEQYF.

The genes are TRBV13 and TRBJ2-2, with TRBD1 identical over 9 bases. The trim removed 5 bases at V and 5 bases at J, leaving 6 bases unmatched. Germline CDR1 and CDR2: PRHDT and FYEKMQ (reference sequence). The CDR3 has 15 amino acids. The CDR3 spells CASSHRGLKTGELFF. For the CDR3, the DNA is TGTGCCAGCAGCCACAGGGGGCTAAAGACCGGGGAGCTGTTTTTT.